The clone carrying this T cell receptor beta chain was recorded a few times. Antigen: not known. The data were obtained in a study of response to subunit inactivated influenza vaccine. Study-wide findings and caveats: Few additional T cells are recruited per seasonal influenza vaccination, authors suggested.

TCRdb re-analysed the RT-PCR reads in MiXCR, keeping a single row per CDR3 protein. The table lists a few hundred thousand distinct CDR3 sequences, approximately 15% of them singletons. Germline CDR1 reads SGHAT; CDR2 reads FQNNGV. The CDR3 has 13 amino acids. Trimming took off 1 base at V and 7 bases at J, with 10 bases between the two ends. Sequencing used PBMCs from blood, obtained roughly 12 days after vaccination. The chain carries TRBV11-2 and TRBJ1-2; D unclear. The receptor was derived from a man aged 45-60 years who received an inactivated influenza vaccine. In DNA form, the CDR3 reads TGTGCCAGCAGCTTAGGGTTGGTCAGTGGCTACACCTTC. It translates to CASSLGLVSGYTF.